Below are 12 T cell receptor beta chains sequenced from a single sample in a study of T cell responses to AZD1222 COVID-19 vaccine. Assay: immunoSEQ multiplex PCR; the TCRdb copy retains only in-frame clones and omits some. The sample lists more than 70,000 clones, 80% to 90% occurring once. The sample was peripheral blood, taken on day 0 of AZD1222 vaccination. The source is an adult in good health.

The CDR3 nucleotides read TGTGCCAGCAGCACGCTAGGGTTGAATCCTTCCCTAAAAGAGACCCAGTACTTC. Its protein is CASSTLGLNPSLKETQYF. The chain uses TRBV6-2 or TRBV6-3 and TRBJ2-5, with D unclear. The V and J ends lost 6 bases and 3 bases respectively, with 26 bases between them. This CDR3 comprises 18 residues. Germline V gene lookup returns CDR1 MNHEY and CDR2 SVGEGT.

The chain recombines TRBV30 with TRBJ2-5; D may correspond to TRBD1 or TRBD2 (5 bases each). In germline, CDR1 is GTSNPN, CDR2 SVGIG (reference sequence). Deletions cut 7 bases from V and 5 bases from J, with 17 bases between. This CDR3 spans 13 amino acids. The CDR3 loop is CASPGSEGETQYF. The CDR3, as DNA: TGTGCCTCCCCCGGCAGCGAGGGGGAGACCCAGTACTTC.

CDR3 coding DNA: TGTGCCAGCAGGGAACCCACCTGGAGCACTGAAGCTTTCTTT. This encodes CASREPTWSTEAFF. V usage is TRBV6-6 and J usage is TRBJ1-1; no reliable D call. This CDR3 region has 14 residues. The germline V gene encodes CDR1 MNHNY and CDR2 SVGAGI (reference sequence). V lost 6 bases to trimming and J lost 4 bases, with 15 bases between them.

The J gene is TRBJ2-5, the V gene TRBV7-2; D may be TRBD1 or TRBD2 (5 bases each). CDR3 length equals 17 residues. In germline, CDR1 is SGHTA, CDR2 FQGNSA. V lost 5 bases and J lost 1, with 20 bases in between. CDR3 nucleotides: TGTGCCAGCAGCCCCCATATGGCCGGGGCAGTCCAAGAGACCCAGTACTTC. As protein: CASSPHMAGAVQETQYF. The entire variable domain, with the rest obtained from reference TRBV7-2 and TRBJ2-5, is as follows: GAGVSQSPSNKVTEKGKDVELRCDPISGHTALYWYRQSLGQGLEFLIYFQGNSAPDKSGLPSDRFSAERTGGSVSTLTIQRTQQEDSAVYLCASSPHMAGAVQETQYFGPGTRLLVL.

The gene calls are TRBV5-1 and TRBJ1-5; tentatively, D is TRBD1 (6 bases). The CDR3 runs to 13 residues. CDR1 is SGHRS, CDR2 YFSETQ, per germline. V was clipped by 5 bases and J by 5 bases, with 11 bases between them. CDR3 bases: TGCGCCAGCAGAGCAGGGGTCGATCAGCCCCAGCATTTT. Protein: CASRAGVDQPQHF.

CDR3 amino acids: CASSLFRLNTEAFF. CDR3 in DNA: TGCGCCAGCAGCTTGTTTCGGTTGAACACTGAAGCTTTCTTT. V and J are TRBV5-1 and TRBJ1-1; D remains unclear. CDR1 SGHRS and CDR2 YFSETQ come from the germline V gene. V was cut by 1 base and J by 0 bases, with 7 bases left in between. The CDR3 sequence is 14 residues long.

This chain uses TRBV11-2 with TRBJ1-4; D might be TRBD1 (6 bases). The V and J ends lost 4 bases and 8 bases respectively, with 20 bases between them. CDR3 length: 16 residues. Germline V lookup: CDR1 SGHAT, CDR2 FQNNGV. CDR3 sequence: CASSSNGGAFAEKLFF. The CDR3 coding sequence is TGTGCCAGCAGCTCGAATGGGGGGGCGTTCGCGGAAAAACTGTTTTTT.

The chain recombines TRBV14 with TRBJ2-2; no definite D call. Trimming took 3 bases from V and 1 from J, leaving 3 bases between them. This CDR3 has 13 amino acids. CDR1 and CDR2 (germline): SGHDN, FVKESK. CDR3 nucleotide sequence: TGTGCCAGCAGCCACCAGAACACCGGGGAGCTGTTTTTT. Its protein product is CASSHQNTGELFF. The complete variable domain, with remaining parts taken from reference TRBV14 and TRBJ2-2, reads EAGVTQFPSHSVIEKGQTVTLRCDPISGHDNLYWYRRVMGKEIKFLLHFVKESKQDESGMPNNRFLAERTGGTYSTLKVQPAELEDSGVYFCASSHQNTGELFFGEGSRLTVL.

The chain joins TRBV4-1 to TRBJ1-5; 7 bases align to TRBD1. In germline, CDR1 is MGHRA, CDR2 YSYEKL. The CDR3 covers 15 residues. J gave up 9 bases and V 4 bases, and 12 bases lay outside the gene matches. In DNA, the CDR3 is TGCGCCAGCAGCCCTAGCCACGACAGGGCGAGGCCCCAGCATTTT. Translated: CASSPSHDRARPQHF.

This chain connects TRBV3-1 (or the pseudogene TRBV3-2) to TRBJ1-4, with D perhaps matching TRBD1 (5 bases). Trimming removed 0 bases at V and 6 bases at J, with 11 bases between. The CDR3 spans 15 residues. CDR1 LGHDT and CDR2 YNNKEL come from the germline V gene (reference sequence). CDR3 DNA: TGTGCCAGCAGCCAAGATGGGGGGTGGGATGAAAAACTGTTTTTT. Translated: CASSQDGGWDEKLFF.

This chain joins TRBV6-5 and TRBJ1-1; D gene uncertain. V was cut by 7 bases and J by 5 bases, with 17 bases left in between. Germline-derived CDR1 and CDR2 are MNHEY and SVGAGI. The CDR3 runs 14 residues. The CDR3 spells CASTQRRVRTEAFF. The CDR3, as DNA: TGTGCCAGCACTCAAAGGCGGGTAAGGACTGAAGCTTTCTTT.

This chain joins TRBV6-6 and TRBJ1-6; D gene uncertain. The CDR3 is 15 residues long. From germline, CDR1 is MNHNY and CDR2 SVGAGI (reference sequence). V gave up 7 bases and J gave up 10 bases, with 20 bases separating them. The CDR3 bases are TGTGCCAGCACCGAGGGTCTAGTCCTAAGGTCACCCCTCCACTTT. This encodes CASTEGLVLRSPLHF.